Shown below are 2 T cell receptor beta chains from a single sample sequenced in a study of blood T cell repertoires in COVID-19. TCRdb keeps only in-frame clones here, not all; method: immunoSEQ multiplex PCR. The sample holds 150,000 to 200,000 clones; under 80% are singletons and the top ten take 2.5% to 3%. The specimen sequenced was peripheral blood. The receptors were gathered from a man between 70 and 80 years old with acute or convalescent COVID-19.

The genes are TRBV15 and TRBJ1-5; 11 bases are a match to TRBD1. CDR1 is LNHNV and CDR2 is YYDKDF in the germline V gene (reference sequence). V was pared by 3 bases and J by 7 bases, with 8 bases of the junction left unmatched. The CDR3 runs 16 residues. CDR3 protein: CATSSPGQGERQPQHF. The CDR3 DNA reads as TGTGCCACCAGCAGCCCGGGACAGGGGGAACGGCAGCCCCAGCATTTT.

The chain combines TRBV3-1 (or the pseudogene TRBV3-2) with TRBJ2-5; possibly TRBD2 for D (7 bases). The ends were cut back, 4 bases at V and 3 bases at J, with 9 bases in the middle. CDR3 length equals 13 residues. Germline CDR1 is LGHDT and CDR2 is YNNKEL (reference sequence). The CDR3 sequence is CASSRGGEETQYF. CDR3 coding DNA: TGTGCCAGCAGCCGAGGGGGGGAAGAGACCCAGTACTTC.